This T cell receptor beta chain was profiled in a study of T cell responses to AZD1222 COVID-19 vaccine. General study results and limits: A rise in Spike-specific TCR breadth and depth followed two AZD1222 doses. Baseline seropositives among AZD1222 recipients totaled only five or six. Donors were mostly white British, more females; clonal diversity possibly underestimated.

About this clone: The antigen is not known.

Trimming stripped 2 bases from V and 5 bases from J, with 3 bases between. The CDR3 is 12 residues long. CDR1 is MNHEY and CDR2 is SMNVEV in the germline V gene (reference sequence). Some clones are missing from TCRdb's copy, which holds only in-frame ones; the method was immunoSEQ multiplex PCR. This sample has 95,000 to 110,000 clones, with 75% to 95% found just once. The chain uses TRBV27 and TRBJ2-2; D unresolved. The material sequenced was peripheral blood, taken on day 0 of AZD1222 vaccination. This sequence originates from an adult in good health. The CDR3 loop is CASSLITGELFF. The CDR3 DNA sequence: TGTGCCAGCAGTTTAATTACCGGGGAGCTGTTTTTT.